A single sample gave rise to the 21 T cell receptor beta chains below, sequenced in a study of blood T cell repertoires in COVID-19. Data came from immunoSEQ multiplex PCR; TCRdb stores just in-frame clones and leaves some out. The sample yields more than 450,000 clones, around 87% seen once. The sequencing sample was made of PBMCs or T cells enriched from blood (not recorded which). These receptor sequences come from a woman younger than 35 who had recovered from COVID-19.

This rearrangement joins TRBV4-1 to TRBJ2-2; 10 positions match TRBD2. The V and J ends lost 0 bases and 5 bases, in that order; junction bases with no gene match: 3. Germline values: CDR1 MGHRA, CDR2 YSYEKL. The CDR3 contains 16 residues. CDR3 amino acids: CASSQESGGATGELFF. CDR3 bases: TGCGCCAGCAGCCAAGAGAGCGGGGGGGCGACCGGGGAGCTGTTTTTT.

The gene calls are TRBV5-1 and TRBJ1-1; tentatively, D is TRBD1 (6 bases). Germline V gene sequence: CDR1 SGHRS, CDR2 YFSETQ. V was cut by 3 bases and J by 4 bases, with 16 bases left in between. The CDR3 consists of 15 residues. The CDR3 coding sequence is TGCGCCAGCAGCTCTCTAGGGGGAGAAGGCACTGAAGCTTTCTTT. Translating gives CASSSLGGEGTEAFF. The variable domain in full, completed from reference TRBV5-1 and TRBJ1-1, reads KAGVTQTPRYLIKTRGQQVTLSCSPISGHRSVSWYQQTPGQGLQFLFEYFSETQRNKGNFPGRFSGRQFSNSRSEMNVSTLELGDSALYLCASSSLGGEGTEAFFGQGTRLTVV.

This chain links TRBV3-1 (or the pseudogene TRBV3-2) with TRBJ1-6, with D uncertain. Germline V gene sequence: CDR1 LGHDT, CDR2 YNNKEL (reference sequence). The CDR3 runs 12 residues. V was trimmed by 4 bases and J by 7 bases, leaving 5 bases between them. Written as DNA, the CDR3 is TGTGCCAGCAGCCCGGGAAATTCACCCCTCCACTTT. This sequence encodes CASSPGNSPLHF.

This clone has just a few counts. The rearrangement links TRBV28 to TRBJ1-1; 8 nucleotides agree with TRBD1. This CDR3 has 16 amino acids. The germline V gene has CDR1 MDHEN and CDR2 SYDVKM. J lost 1 base, V lost 5 bases, and 9 bases had no gene match. The CDR3, as DNA: TGTGCCAGCAGTCACAGGGGGGAACTTTCGAACACTGAAGCTTTCTTT. Protein: CASSHRGELSNTEAFF.

The rearrangement uses TRBV2 and TRBJ2-2; weak D call: TRBD2 (6 bases). Trimming stripped 11 bases from V and 2 bases from J, with 12 bases between. The CDR3 has 13 residues. The germline V gene has CDR1 SNHLY and CDR2 FYNNEI. The CDR3 loop is CASPGVNTGELFF. The DNA of the CDR3 is TGTGCCTCTCCGGGGGTTAACACCGGGGAGCTGTTTTTT.

The V call is TRBV5-1, the J call TRBJ2-2, with 7 bases that match TRBD1. J lost 5 bases, V lost 5 bases, and 9 bases had no gene match. The CDR3 loop spans 15 amino acids. CDR1 and CDR2 (germline): SGHRS, YFSETQ. CDR3: CASRTGTVVTGELFF. The CDR3 DNA sequence: TGCGCCAGCAGGACCGGGACAGTCGTAACCGGGGAGCTGTTTTTT.

The gene calls are TRBV2 and TRBJ1-5, with TRBD1 matching 7 bases. CDR1 SNHLY and CDR2 FYNNEI come from the germline V gene. The J segment lost 7 bases and the V segment lost 0 bases, leaving 6 bases of the junction unmatched. CDR3 size: 15 residues. The DNA for the CDR3 is TGTGCCAGCAGTGAAGCGCGGGACAGAGAGCAGCCCCAGCATTTT. This codes for CASSEARDREQPQHF. Drawing the rest from reference TRBV2 and TRBJ1-5, the complete variable domain is EPEVTQTPSHQVTQMGQEVILRCVPISNHLYFYWYRQILGQKVEFLVSFYNNEISEKSEIFDDQFSVERPDGSNFTLKIRSTKLEDSAMYFCASSEARDREQPQHFGDGTRLSIL.

The V call is TRBV4-1, the J call TRBJ2-1; 7 positions agree with TRBD1. This CDR3 is 17 amino acids long. From germline, CDR1 is MGHRA and CDR2 YSYEKL. V was pared by 2 bases and J by 7 bases, with 14 bases of the junction left unmatched. CDR3 protein: CASSQPRQGRGSNEQFF. CDR3 bases: TGCGCCAGCAGCCAACCTAGACAGGGCCGAGGGTCGAATGAGCAGTTCTTC.

The chain is built from TRBV10-2 and TRBJ1-6; D gene uncertain. In germline, CDR1 is WSHSY, CDR2 SAAADI. The CDR3 spans 14 residues. The V and J ends lost 4 bases and 10 bases respectively, with 14 bases between them. DNA for the CDR3: TGCGCCAGCAGTGGGGCCTCGGCGGGGTCACCCCTCCACTTT. It codes for CASSGASAGSPLHF.

This clone was seen more than once but under ten times. This chain uses TRBV25-1 with TRBJ1-5, with a weak D call TRBD1 (5 bases). Germline V gene sequence: CDR1 MGHDK, CDR2 SYGVNS. This CDR3 is 16 amino acids long. Trimming left V 2 bases short and J 3 bases short, with 14 bases between. CDR3 protein: CASSEGRGDSNQPQHF. Written as DNA, the CDR3 is TGTGCCAGCAGTGAAGGGAGGGGAGATTCCAATCAGCCCCAGCATTTT.

In its sample, this clone was seen a few times. This chain links TRBV5-4 with TRBJ2-5; a possible D gene is TRBD2 (5 bases). V lost 0 bases, J lost 3 bases, and 12 bases lay in between. The CDR3 is made up of 15 amino acids. Per the germline V gene, CDR1 is SGHNT and CDR2 is YYREEE (reference sequence). CDR3 DNA: TGTGCCAGCAGCTTGGTTCCGACTACTGAAGAGACCCAGTACTTC. Translated, it gives CASSLVPTTEETQYF.

This clone came up a few times. The rearrangement joins TRBV7-8 to TRBJ1-4; D uncertain. The CDR3 totals 14 residues. Germline CDR1 and CDR2: SGHVS and FQNEAQ. The V and J ends lost 8 bases and 3 bases respectively, with 13 bases between them. In DNA form, the CDR3 reads TGTGCCAGCCGACTCGGGGTTTCTAATGAAAAACTGTTTTTT. Amino acids: CASRLGVSNEKLFF.

The chain is built from TRBV27 and TRBJ1-3, with 11 bases lining up with TRBD1. This CDR3 is built from 19 residues. The germline V gene encodes CDR1 MNHEY and CDR2 SMNVEV (reference sequence). With V trimmed by 4 bases and J by 4 bases, 15 bases remained unmatched. CDR3 bases: TGTGCCAGCAGTTCACCCCTAGGACAGGGGGCTGGATGCGGAAACACCATATATTTT. Translated, it gives CASSSPLGQGAGCGNTIYF.

V usage is TRBV9 and J usage is TRBJ2-1; possibly TRBD1 for D (5 bases). CDR3 length: 14 amino acids. Per the germline V gene, CDR1 is SGDLS and CDR2 is YYNGEE. Trimming removed 0 bases at V and 3 bases at J, with 7 bases between. The CDR3 reads CASSVGQGYNEQFF. The CDR3 region has the DNA TGTGCCAGCAGCGTAGGTCAGGGCTACAATGAGCAGTTCTTC.

The gene calls are TRBV5-1 and TRBJ1-2; unclear D gene. CDR1 is SGHRS and CDR2 is YFSETQ in the germline V gene. Trimming removed 0 bases at V and 6 bases at J, with 6 bases between. The CDR3 sequence is 12 residues long. The CDR3 protein is CASSLDGNGYTF. CDR3 coding DNA: TGCGCCAGCAGCTTGGACGGGAATGGCTACACCTTC.

The chain employs TRBV4-1 and TRBJ2-2; TRBD2 matches at 12 bases. The V gene end was trimmed by 4 bases and the J gene end by 5 bases; junction bases not matched to a gene: 5. Per germline, CDR1 MGHRA and CDR2 YSYEKL. This CDR3 comprises 16 residues. The CDR3 nucleotides are TGCGCCAGCAGCCGTCGGACTAGCGGGGAGACCGGGGAGCTGTTTTTT. Translated: CASSRRTSGETGELFF.

As concerns this clone: The sample has other DNA sequences that encode this CDR3 too. The rearrangement uses TRBV2 and TRBJ1-2; possibly TRBD1 for D (6 bases). Trimming stripped 5 bases from V and 2 bases from J, with 6 bases between. The CDR3 length is 12 residues. The germline CDR1 and CDR2 sequences are SNHLY and FYNNEI. The CDR3 here is CASSRGNYGYTF. Written as DNA, the CDR3 is TGTGCCAGCAGTAGGGGGAACTATGGCTACACCTTC.

The chain links TRBV7-6 to TRBJ2-1; TRBD2 might be the D (5 bases). Per the germline V gene, CDR1 is SGHVS and CDR2 is FNYEAQ. The CDR3 is made up of 13 amino acids. Trimming left V 3 bases short and J 5 bases short, with 8 bases between. The DNA for the CDR3 is TGTGCCAGCAGCTTTTTGCGGGACAATGAGCAGTTCTTC. Protein: CASSFLRDNEQFF.

The chain joins TRBV28 to TRBJ1-2; possibly TRBD1 for D (5 bases). CDR1 is MDHEN and CDR2 is SYDVKM in the germline V gene. V was trimmed by 4 bases and J by 3 bases, leaving 15 bases between them. The CDR3 length is 15 residues. CDR3 nucleotide sequence: TGTGCCAGCAGTTCAGAGACAGCACTATACTATGGCTACACCTTC. Protein product: CASSSETALYYGYTF.

The rearrangement joins TRBV6-5 to TRBJ1-2, with D maybe TRBD1 (5 bases). Germline CDR1 and CDR2: MNHEY and SVGAGI. The CDR3 has 14 residues. V shed 0 bases and J shed 6 bases, with 11 bases lying between them. The DNA of the CDR3 is TGTGCCAGCAGTTACTCTTGGGGGGACGATGGCTACACCTTC. Translated: CASSYSWGDDGYTF.

The V call is TRBV5-1, the J call TRBJ2-1, with 11 bases matching TRBD2. The CDR3 loop spans 17 amino acids. Germline V gives CDR1 SGHRS, CDR2 YFSETQ. The V segment lost 0 bases and the J segment 7 bases; nucleotides outside the gene matches: 9. The CDR3: CASSLGPSGGMRNEQFF. The CDR3 nucleotides are TGCGCCAGCAGCTTGGGGCCTAGCGGGGGGATGAGGAATGAGCAGTTCTTC.